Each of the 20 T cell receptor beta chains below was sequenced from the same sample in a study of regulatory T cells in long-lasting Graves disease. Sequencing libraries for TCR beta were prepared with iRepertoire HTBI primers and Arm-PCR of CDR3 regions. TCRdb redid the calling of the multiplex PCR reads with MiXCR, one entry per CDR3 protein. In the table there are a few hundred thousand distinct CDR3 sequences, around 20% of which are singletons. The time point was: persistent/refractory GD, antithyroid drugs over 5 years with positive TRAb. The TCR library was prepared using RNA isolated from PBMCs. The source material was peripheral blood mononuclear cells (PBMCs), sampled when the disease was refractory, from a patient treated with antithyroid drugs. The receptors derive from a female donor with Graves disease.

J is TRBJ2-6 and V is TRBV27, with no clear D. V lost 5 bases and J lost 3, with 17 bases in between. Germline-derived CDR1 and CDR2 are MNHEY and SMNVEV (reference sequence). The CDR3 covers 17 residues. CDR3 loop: CASSPDLRSYGANVLTF. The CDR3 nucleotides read TGTGCCAGCAGTCCCGATCTACGCAGCTATGGGGCCAACGTCCTGACTTTC.

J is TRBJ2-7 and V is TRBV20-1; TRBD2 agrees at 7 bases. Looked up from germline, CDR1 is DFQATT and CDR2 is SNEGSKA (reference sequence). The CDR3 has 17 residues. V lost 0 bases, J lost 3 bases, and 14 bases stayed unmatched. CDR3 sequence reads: CSARDLGGGSRYYEQYF. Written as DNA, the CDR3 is TGCAGTGCTAGAGATCTGGGTGGCGGGAGCCGGTACTACGAGCAGTACTTC.

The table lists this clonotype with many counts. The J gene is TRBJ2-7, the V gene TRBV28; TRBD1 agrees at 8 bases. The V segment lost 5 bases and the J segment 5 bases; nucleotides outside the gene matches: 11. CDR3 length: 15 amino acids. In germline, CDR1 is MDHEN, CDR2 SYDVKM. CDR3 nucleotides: TGTGCCAGCAGTCCGGAAGGACAGGGACTCCACGAGCAGTACTTC. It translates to CASSPEGQGLHEQYF.

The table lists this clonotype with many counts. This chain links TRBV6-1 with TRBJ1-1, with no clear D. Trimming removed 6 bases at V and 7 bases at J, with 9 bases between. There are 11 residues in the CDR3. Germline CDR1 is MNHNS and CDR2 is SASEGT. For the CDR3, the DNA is TGTGCCAGCAGCCAGACGGGTGAAGCTTTCTTT. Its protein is CASSQTGEAFF.

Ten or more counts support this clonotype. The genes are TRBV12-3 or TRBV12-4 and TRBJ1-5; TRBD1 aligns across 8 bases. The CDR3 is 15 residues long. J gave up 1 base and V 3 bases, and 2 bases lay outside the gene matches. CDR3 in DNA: TGTGCCAGCAGTTTGAACAGGGGGAGCAATCAGCCCCAGCATTTT. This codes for CASSLNRGSNQPQHF.

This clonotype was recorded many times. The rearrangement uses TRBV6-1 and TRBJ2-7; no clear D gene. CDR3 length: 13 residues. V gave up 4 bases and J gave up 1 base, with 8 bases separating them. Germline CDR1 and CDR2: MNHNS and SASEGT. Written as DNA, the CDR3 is TGTGCCAGCAGTGCCAGGTTTTCCTACGAGCAGTACTTC. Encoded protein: CASSARFSYEQYF.

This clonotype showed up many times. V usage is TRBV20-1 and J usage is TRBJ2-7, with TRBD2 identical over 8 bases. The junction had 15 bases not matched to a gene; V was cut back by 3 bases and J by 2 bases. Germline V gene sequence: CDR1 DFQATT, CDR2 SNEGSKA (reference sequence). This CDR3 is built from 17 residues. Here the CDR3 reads CSASSVEREIYAYEQYF. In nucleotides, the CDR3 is TGCAGTGCTAGCTCAGTGGAGCGGGAGATATATGCCTACGAGCAGTACTTC.

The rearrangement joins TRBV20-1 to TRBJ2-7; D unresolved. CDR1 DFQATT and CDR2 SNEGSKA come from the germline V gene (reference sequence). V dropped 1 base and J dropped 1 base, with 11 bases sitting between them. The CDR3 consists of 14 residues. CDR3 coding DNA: TGCAGTGCTAGAGGACATTTTAGTTCCTACGAGCAGTACTTC. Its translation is CSARGHFSSYEQYF.

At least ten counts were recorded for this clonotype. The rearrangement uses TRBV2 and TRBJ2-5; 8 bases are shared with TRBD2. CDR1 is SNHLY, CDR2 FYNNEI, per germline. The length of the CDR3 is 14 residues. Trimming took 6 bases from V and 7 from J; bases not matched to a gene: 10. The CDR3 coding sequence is TGTGCCAGCAGGAGGACTAGCTACATTGGGACCCAGTACTTC. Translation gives CASRRTSYIGTQYF.

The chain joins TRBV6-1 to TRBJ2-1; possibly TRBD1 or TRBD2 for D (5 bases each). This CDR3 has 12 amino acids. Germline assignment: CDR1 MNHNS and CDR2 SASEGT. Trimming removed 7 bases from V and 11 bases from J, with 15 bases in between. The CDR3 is CASKGTQAKQFF. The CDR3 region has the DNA TGTGCCAGCAAAGGGACGCAAGCCAAGCAGTTCTTC.

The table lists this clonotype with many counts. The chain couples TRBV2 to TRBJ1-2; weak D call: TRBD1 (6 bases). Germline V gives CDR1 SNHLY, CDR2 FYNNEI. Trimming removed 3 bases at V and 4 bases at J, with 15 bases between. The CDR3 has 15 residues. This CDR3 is CASSETAGHAYGYTF. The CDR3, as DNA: TGTGCCAGCAGTGAGACAGCGGGACACGCCTATGGCTACACCTTC. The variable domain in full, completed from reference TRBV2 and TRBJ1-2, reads EPEVTQTPSHQVTQMGQEVILRCVPISNHLYFYWYRQILGQKVEFLVSFYNNEISEKSEIFDDQFSVERPDGSNFTLKIRSTKLEDSAMYFCASSETAGHAYGYTFGSGTRLTVV.

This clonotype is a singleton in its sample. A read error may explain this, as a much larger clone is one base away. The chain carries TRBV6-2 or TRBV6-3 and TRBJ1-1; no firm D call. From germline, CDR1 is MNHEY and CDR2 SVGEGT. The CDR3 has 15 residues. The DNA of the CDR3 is TGTGCCAGCAGTTACCGCGTTGGCGGATTAGCTGAAGCTTCCTTT. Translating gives CASSYRVGGLAEASF.

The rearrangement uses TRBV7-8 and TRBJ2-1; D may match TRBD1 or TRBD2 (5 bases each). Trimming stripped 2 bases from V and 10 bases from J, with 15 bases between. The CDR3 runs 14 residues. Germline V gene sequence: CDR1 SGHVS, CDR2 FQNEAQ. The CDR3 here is CASSLSETGTEQFF. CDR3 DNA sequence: TGTGCCAGCAGCTTATCAGAAACCGGGACGGAGCAGTTCTTC.

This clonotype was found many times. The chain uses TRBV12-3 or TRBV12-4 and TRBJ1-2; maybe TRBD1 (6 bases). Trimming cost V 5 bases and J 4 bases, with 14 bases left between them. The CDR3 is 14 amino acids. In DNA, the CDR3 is TGTGCCAGCAGTATGGGGGGCGAAGCCTATGGCTACACCTTC. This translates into CASSMGGEAYGYTF.

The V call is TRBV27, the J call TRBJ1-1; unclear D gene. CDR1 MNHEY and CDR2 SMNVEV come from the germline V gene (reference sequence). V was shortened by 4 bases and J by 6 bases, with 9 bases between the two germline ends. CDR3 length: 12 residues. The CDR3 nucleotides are TGTGCCAGCAGTTCCGCCCCTCCTGAAGCTTTCTTT. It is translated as CASSSAPPEAFF.

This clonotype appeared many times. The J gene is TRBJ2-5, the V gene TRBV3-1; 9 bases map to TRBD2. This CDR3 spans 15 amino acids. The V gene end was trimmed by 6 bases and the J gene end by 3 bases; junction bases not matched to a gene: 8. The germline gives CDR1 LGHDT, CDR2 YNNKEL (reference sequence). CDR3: CASSATSGWEETQYF. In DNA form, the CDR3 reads TGTGCCAGCAGTGCAACTAGCGGGTGGGAAGAGACCCAGTACTTC.

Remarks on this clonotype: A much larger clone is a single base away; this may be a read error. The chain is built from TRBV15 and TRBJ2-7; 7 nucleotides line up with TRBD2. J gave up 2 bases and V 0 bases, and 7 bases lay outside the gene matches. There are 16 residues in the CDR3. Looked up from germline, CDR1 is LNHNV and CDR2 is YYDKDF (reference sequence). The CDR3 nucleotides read TGTGCCACCAGCAGAGATGACCTAGCGGTGACCTACGAGCAGTACTTC. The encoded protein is CATSRDDLAVTYEQYF. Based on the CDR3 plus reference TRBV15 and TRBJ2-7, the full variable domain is DAMVIQNPRYQVTQFGKPVTLSCSQTLNHNVMYWYQQKSSQAPKLLFHYYDKDFNNEADTPDNFQSRRPNTSFCFLDIRSPGLGDTAMYLCATSRDDLAVTYEQYFGPGTRLTVT.

The CDR3 nucleotides read TGTGCCAGCAGTTTCAGTCACCACACAGATACGCAGTATTTT. Protein product: CASSFSHHTDTQYF. V usage is TRBV12-3 or TRBV12-4 and J usage is TRBJ2-3; D is ambiguous. This CDR3 has 14 amino acids. V shed 3 bases and J shed 2 bases, with 9 bases lying between them.

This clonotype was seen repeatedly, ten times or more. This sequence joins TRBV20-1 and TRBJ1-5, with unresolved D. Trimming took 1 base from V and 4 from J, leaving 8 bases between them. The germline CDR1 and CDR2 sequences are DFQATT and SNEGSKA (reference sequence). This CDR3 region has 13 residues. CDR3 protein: CSARGGLNQPQHF. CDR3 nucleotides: TGCAGTGCTAGAGGCGGCCTTAATCAGCCCCAGCATTTT.

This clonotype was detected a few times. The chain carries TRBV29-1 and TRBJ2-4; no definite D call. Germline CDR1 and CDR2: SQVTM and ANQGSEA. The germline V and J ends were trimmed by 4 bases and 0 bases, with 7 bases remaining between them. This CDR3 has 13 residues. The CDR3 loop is CSVVELAKNIQYF. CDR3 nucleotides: TGCAGCGTTGTGGAGCTAGCCAAAAACATTCAGTACTTC.